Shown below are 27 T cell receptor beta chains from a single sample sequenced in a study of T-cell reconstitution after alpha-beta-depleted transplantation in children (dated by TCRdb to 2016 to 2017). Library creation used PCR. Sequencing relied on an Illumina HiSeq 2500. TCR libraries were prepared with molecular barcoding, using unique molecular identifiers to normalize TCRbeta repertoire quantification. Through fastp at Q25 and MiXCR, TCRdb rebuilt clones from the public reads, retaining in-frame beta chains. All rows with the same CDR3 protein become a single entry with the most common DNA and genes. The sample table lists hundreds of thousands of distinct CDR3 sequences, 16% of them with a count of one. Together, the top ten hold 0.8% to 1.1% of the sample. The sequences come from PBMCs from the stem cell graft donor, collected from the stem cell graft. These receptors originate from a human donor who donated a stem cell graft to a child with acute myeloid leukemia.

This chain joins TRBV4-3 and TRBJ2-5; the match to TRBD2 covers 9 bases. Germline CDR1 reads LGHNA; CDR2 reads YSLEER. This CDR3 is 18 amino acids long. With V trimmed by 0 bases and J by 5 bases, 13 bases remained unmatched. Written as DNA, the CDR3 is TGCGCCAGCAGCCAAGATGTACGAGCGGGGGGACAGCGGGAGACCCAGTACTTC. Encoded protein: CASSQDVRAGGQRETQYF.

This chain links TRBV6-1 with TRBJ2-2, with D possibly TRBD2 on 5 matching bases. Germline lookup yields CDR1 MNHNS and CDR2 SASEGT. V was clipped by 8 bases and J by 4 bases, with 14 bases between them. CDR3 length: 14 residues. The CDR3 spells CASSVSGSTGELFF. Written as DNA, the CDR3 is TGTGCCAGCTCGGTTTCGGGGTCCACCGGGGAGCTGTTTTTT.

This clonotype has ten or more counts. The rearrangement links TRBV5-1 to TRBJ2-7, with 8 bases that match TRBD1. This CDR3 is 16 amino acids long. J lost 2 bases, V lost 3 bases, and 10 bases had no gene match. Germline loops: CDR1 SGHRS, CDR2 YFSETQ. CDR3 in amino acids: CASSSGTGIITYEQYF. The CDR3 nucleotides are TGCGCCAGCAGCTCCGGGACAGGAATCATAACCTACGAGCAGTACTTC. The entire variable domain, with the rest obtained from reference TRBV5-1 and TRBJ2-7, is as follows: KAGVTQTPRYLIKTRGQQVTLSCSPISGHRSVSWYQQTPGQGLQFLFEYFSETQRNKGNFPGRFSGRQFSNSRSEMNVSTLELGDSALYLCASSSGTGIITYEQYFGPGTRLTVT.

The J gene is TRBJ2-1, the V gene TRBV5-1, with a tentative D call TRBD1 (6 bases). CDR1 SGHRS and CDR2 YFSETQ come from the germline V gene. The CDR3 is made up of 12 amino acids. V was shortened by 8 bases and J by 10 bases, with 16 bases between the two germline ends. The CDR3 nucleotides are TGCGCCAGTTACGGACAGTCTACAGAGCAGTTCTTC. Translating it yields CASYGQSTEQFF.

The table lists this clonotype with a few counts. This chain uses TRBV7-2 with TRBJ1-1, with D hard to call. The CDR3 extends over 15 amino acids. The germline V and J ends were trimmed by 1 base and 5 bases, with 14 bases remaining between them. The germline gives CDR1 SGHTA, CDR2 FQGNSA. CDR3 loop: CASSLGRNLGTEAFF. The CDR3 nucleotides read TGTGCCAGCAGCTTAGGCCGGAACCTTGGGACTGAAGCTTTCTTT.

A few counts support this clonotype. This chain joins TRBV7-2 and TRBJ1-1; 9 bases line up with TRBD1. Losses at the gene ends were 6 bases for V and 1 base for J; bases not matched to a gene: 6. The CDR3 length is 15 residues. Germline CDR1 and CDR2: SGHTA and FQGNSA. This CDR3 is CASRPKTGGNTEAFF. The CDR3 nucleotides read TGTGCCAGCAGGCCTAAGACAGGGGGGAACACTGAAGCTTTCTTT.

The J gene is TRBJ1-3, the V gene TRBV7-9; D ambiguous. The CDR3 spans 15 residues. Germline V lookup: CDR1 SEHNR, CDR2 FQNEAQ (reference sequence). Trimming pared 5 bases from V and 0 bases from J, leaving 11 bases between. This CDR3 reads CASSPAASSGNTIYF. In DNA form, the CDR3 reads TGTGCCAGCAGCCCGGCAGCCAGCTCTGGAAACACCATATATTTT.

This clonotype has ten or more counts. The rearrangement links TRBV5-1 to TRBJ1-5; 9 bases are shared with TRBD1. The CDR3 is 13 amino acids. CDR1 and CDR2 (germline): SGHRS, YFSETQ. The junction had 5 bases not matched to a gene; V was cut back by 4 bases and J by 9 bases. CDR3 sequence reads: CASSRGQGGPQHF. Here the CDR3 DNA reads TGCGCCAGCAGCCGGGGACAGGGAGGGCCCCAGCATTTT.

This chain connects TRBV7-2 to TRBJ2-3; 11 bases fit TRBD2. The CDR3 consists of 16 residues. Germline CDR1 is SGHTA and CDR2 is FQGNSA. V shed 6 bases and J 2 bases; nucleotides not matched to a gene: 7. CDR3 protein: CASRRLAGLITDTQYF. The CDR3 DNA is TGTGCCAGCAGACGACTAGCGGGACTTATCACAGATACGCAGTATTTT.

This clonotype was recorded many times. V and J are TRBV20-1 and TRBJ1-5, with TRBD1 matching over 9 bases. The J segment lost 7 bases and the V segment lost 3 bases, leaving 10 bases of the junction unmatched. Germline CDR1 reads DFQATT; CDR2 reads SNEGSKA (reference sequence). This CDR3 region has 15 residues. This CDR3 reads CSASRRTGARQPQHF. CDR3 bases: TGCAGTGCTAGTAGGCGGACAGGGGCCCGGCAGCCCCAGCATTTT.

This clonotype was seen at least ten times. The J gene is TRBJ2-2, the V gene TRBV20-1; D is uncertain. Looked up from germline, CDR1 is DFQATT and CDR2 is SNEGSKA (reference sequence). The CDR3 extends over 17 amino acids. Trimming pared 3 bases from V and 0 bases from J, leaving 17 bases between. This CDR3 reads CSARALLGNANTGELFF. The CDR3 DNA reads TGCAGTGCTAGGGCACTACTGGGAAATGCGAACACCGGGGAGCTGTTTTTT.

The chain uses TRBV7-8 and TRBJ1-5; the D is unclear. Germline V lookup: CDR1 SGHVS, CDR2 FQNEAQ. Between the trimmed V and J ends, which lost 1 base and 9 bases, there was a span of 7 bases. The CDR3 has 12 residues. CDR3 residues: CASSLEPWPQHF. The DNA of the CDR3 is TGTGCCAGCAGCTTAGAACCTTGGCCCCAGCATTTT. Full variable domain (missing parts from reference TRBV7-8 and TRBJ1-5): GAGVSQSPRYKVAKRGQDVALRCDPISGHVSLFWYQQALGQGPEFLTYFQNEAQLDKSGLPSDRFFAERPEGSVSTLKIQRTQQEDSAVYLCASSLEPWPQHFGDGTRLSIL.

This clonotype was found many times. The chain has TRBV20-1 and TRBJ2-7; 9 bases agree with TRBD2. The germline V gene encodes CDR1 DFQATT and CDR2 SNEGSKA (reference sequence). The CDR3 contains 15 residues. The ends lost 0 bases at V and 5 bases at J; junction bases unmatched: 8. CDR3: CSARDPLAGFNEQYF. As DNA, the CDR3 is TGCAGTGCTAGAGATCCCCTAGCGGGGTTCAACGAGCAGTACTTC.

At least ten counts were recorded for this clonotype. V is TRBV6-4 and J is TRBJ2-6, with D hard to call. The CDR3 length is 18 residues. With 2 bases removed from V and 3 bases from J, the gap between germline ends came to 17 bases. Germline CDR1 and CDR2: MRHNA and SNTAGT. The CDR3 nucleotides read TGTGCCAGCAGTGACGTCCAGGCTTGGTCCCTTGGGGCCAACGTCCTGACTTTC. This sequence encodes CASSDVQAWSLGANVLTF.

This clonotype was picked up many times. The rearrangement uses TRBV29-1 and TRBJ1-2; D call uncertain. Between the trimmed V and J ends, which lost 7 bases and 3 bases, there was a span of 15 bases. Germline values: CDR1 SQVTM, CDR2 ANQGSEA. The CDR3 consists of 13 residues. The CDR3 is CSAQTGRYYGYTF. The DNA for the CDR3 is TGCAGCGCACAAACGGGCCGCTACTATGGCTACACCTTC.

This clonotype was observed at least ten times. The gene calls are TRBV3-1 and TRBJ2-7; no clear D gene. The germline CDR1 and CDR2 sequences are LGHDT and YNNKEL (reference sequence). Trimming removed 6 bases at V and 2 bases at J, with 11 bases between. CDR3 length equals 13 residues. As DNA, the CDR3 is TGTGCCAGCAGTTCGACGGTAGCCTACGAGCAGTACTTC. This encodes CASSSTVAYEQYF.

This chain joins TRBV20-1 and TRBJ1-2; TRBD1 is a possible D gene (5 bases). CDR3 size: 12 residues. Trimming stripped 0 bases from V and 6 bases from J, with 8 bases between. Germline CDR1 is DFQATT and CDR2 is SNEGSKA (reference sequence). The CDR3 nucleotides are TGCAGTGCTAGAGAAGGCAGGGATGGCTACACCTTC. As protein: CSAREGRDGYTF.

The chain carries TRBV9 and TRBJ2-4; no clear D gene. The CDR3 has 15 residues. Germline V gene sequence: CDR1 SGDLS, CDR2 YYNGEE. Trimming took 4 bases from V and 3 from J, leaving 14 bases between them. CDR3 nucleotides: TGTGCCAGCAGCCCAACGGCGTGGGACAAAAACATTCAGTACTTC. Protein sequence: CASSPTAWDKNIQYF.

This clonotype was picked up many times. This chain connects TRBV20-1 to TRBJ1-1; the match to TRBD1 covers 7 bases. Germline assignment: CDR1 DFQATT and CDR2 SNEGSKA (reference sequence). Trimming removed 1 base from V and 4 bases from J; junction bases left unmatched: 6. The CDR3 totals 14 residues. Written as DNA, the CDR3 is TGCAGTGCTAGAGTCGACAGGGTGCGCACTGAAGCTTTCTTT. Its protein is CSARVDRVRTEAFF.

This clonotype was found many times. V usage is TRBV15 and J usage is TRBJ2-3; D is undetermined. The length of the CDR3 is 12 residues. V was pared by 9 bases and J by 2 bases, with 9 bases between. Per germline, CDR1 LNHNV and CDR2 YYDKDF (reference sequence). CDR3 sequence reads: CATGPHTDTQYF. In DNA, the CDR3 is TGTGCCACTGGGCCGCACACAGATACGCAGTATTTT.

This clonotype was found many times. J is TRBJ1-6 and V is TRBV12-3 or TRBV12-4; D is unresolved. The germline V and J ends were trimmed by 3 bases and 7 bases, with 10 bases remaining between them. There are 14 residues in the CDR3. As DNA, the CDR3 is TGTGCCAGCAGTTTTGGACGGGTAAATTCACCCCTCCACTTT. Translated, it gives CASSFGRVNSPLHF.

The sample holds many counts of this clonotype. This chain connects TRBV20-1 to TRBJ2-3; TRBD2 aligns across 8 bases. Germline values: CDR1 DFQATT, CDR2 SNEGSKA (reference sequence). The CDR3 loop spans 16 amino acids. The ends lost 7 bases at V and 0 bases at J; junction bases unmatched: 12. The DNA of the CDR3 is TGCAGTGTTACCGGTCGGGCTAGCGGGAGCACAGATACGCAGTATTTT. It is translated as CSVTGRASGSTDTQYF.

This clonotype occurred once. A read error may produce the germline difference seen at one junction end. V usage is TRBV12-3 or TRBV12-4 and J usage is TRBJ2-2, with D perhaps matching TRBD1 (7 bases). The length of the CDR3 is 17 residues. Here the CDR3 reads CASSFYTDRTNTGGLFF. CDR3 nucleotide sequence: TGTGCCAGCAGTTTTTACACGGACAGGACTAACACCGGGGGGCTGTTTTTT.

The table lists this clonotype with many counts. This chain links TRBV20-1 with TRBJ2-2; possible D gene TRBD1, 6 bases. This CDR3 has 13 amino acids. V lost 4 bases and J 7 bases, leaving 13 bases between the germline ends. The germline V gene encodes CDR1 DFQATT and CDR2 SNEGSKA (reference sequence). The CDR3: CSAKQGSIGELFF. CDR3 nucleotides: TGCAGTGCTAAACAGGGTTCGATCGGGGAGCTGTTTTTT.

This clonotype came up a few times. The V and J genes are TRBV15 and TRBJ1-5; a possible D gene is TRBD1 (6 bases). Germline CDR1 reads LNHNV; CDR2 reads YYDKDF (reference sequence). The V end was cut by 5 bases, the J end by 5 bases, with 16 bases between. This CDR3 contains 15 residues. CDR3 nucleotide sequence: TGTGCCACCAGCCTTTGGCGGGGGCGGGATCAGCCCCAGCATTTT. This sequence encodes CATSLWRGRDQPQHF.

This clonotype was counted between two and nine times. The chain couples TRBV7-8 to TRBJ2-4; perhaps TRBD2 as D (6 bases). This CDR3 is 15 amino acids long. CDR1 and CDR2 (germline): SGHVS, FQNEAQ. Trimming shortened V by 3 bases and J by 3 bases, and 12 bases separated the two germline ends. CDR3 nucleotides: TGTGCCAGCAGCTTGGGCGGGGAGTACAAAAACATTCAGTACTTC. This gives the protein CASSLGGEYKNIQYF.

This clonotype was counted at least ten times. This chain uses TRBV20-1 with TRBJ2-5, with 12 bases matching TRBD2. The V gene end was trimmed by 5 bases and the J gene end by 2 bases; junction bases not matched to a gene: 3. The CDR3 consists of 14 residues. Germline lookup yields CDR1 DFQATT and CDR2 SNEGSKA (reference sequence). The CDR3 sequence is CSALLAGGQETQYF. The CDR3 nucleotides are TGCAGTGCTCTACTAGCGGGGGGTCAAGAGACCCAGTACTTC.